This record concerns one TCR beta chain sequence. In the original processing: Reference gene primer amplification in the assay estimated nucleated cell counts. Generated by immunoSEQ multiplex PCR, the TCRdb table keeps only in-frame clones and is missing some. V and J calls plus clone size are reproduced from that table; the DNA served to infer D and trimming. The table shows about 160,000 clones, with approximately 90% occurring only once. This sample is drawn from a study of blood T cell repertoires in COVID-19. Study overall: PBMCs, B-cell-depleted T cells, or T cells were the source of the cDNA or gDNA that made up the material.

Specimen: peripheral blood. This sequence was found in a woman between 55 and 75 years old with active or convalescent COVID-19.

The CDR3 here is CASTRSDQPQHF. The CDR3 DNA is TGTGCCAGCACTAGGTCCGATCAGCCCCAGCATTTT. The V and J genes are TRBV12-3 or TRBV12-4 and TRBJ1-5; no reliable D call. CDR3 size: 12 residues. Trimming cost V 7 bases and J 5 bases, with 9 bases left between them.